These 15 T cell receptor beta chains were sequenced from one sample in a study of cytomegalovirus exposure and HLA in healthy donors. PCR used 60 Vbeta primers and 13 Jbeta primers. TCRdb's copy holds only in-frame clones and misses some; the assay was immunoSEQ multiplex PCR. The table includes about 130,000 clones, 75% detected once. The sequenced sample consisted of PBMCs. All receptors derive from a woman aged 45-59 years in good health and CMV-seronegative.

This chain links TRBV19 with TRBJ1-5; D possibly corresponds to TRBD1 (5 bases). The CDR3 is made up of 15 amino acids. V gave up 4 bases and J gave up 3 bases, with 13 bases separating them. Germline CDR1 reads LNHDA; CDR2 reads SQIVND (reference sequence). The CDR3 DNA sequence: TGTGCCAGTAGTACTGGGGGGGAGCTCAATCAGCCCCAGCATTTT. Translating it yields CASSTGGELNQPQHF. Supplemented by reference TRBV19 and TRBJ1-5, the full variable domain reads DGGITQSPKYLFRKEGQNVTLSCEQNLNHDAMYWYRQDPGQGLRLIYYSQIVNDFQKGDIAEGYSVSREKKESFPLTVTSAQKNPTAFYLCASSTGGELNQPQHFGDGTRLSIL.

The rearrangement joins TRBV28 to TRBJ2-5; tentatively, D is TRBD2 (5 bases). The closer fit of TRBJ2-7 to the DNA end suggests the J call may be wrong. Germline CDR1 reads MDHEN; CDR2 reads SYDVKM. This CDR3 has 14 residues. CDR3 nucleotides: TGTGCCAGCAGTTTAGTGCCGGGGTCCTACGAGCAGTACTTC. This encodes CASSLVPGSYEQYF.

The V and J genes are TRBV5-6 and TRBJ2-7; 7 bases agree with TRBD1. This CDR3 has 13 residues. Germline trimming cut 2 bases from V and 3 bases from J; bases unmatched to any gene: 2. Germline CDR1 SGHDT, CDR2 YYEEEE. The CDR3 DNA follows: TGTGCCAGCAGCTTAGGGACAGACTACGAGCAGTACTTC. Translation gives CASSLGTDYEQYF.

The rearrangement joins TRBV27 to TRBJ1-2, with 7 positions matching TRBD1. The CDR3 contains 15 residues. Germline V gene sequence: CDR1 MNHEY, CDR2 SMNVEV (reference sequence). Losses at the gene ends were 5 bases for V and 4 bases for J; bases not matched to a gene: 10. In DNA, the CDR3 is TGTGCCAGCAGTACAACCACAGGGGACTTCTATGGCTACACCTTC. This translates into CASSTTTGDFYGYTF.

V and J are TRBV7-6 and TRBJ2-3, with 9 bases matching TRBD2. The CDR3 contains 15 residues. The junction had 2 bases not matched to a gene; V was cut back by 0 bases and J by 4 bases. Germline V gene lookup returns CDR1 SGHVS and CDR2 FNYEAQ. CDR3 sequence: CASSLASGSADTQYF. The CDR3 DNA is TGTGCCAGCAGCTTAGCTAGCGGGAGTGCAGATACGCAGTATTTT. Filled out from reference TRBV7-6 and TRBJ2-3, the complete variable domain reads GAGVSQSPRYKVTKRGQDVALRCDPISGHVSLYWYRQALGQGPEFLTYFNYEAQQDKSGLPNDRFSAERPEGSISTLTIQRTEQRDSAMYRCASSLASGSADTQYFGPGTRLTVL.

The count of this clone is one. The chain uses TRBV13 and TRBJ2-5, with 12 bases aligning to TRBD2. V was clipped by 5 bases and J by 1 base; unmatched bases: 2. The CDR3 totals 15 residues. Germline values: CDR1 PRHDT, CDR2 FYEKMQ (reference sequence). CDR3 sequence (DNA): TGTGCCAGCAGCGGACTAGCGGGACCCCAAGAGACCCAGTACTTC. Amino acid sequence: CASSGLAGPQETQYF.

The chain uses TRBV11-2 and TRBJ2-5; D call uncertain. The DNA end is more similar to TRBJ2-7, so the J call may be wrong. Germline loops: CDR1 SGHAT, CDR2 FQNNGV. This CDR3 contains 14 residues. The CDR3 sequence is CASSLEVNSYEQYF. CDR3 coding DNA: TGTGCCAGCAGCTTAGAAGTCAACTCCTACGAGCAGTACTTC.

This rearrangement joins TRBV19 to TRBJ1-1; 7 bases agree with TRBD1. The ends lost 4 bases at V and 4 bases at J; junction bases unmatched: 3. CDR1 and CDR2 (germline): LNHDA, SQIVND (reference sequence). The length of the CDR3 is 13 residues. The CDR3 here is CASSRAGGTEAFF. Written as DNA, the CDR3 is TGTGCCAGTAGTAGGGCAGGGGGCACTGAAGCTTTCTTT.

This clone was seen only once. The chain joins TRBV9 to TRBJ2-5; 10 bases match TRBD2. CDR1 and CDR2 from the germline V gene are SGDLS and YYNGEE. The trim removed 4 bases at V and 5 bases at J, leaving 2 bases unmatched. The CDR3 extends over 13 amino acids. The CDR3 sequence: CASSSGLAETQYF. CDR3 nucleotide sequence: TGTGCCAGCAGCTCGGGACTAGCGGAGACCCAGTACTTC.

V and J are TRBV7-2 and TRBJ2-1, with 11 bases matching TRBD2. V gave up 5 bases and J gave up 8 bases; unmatched junction bases: 5. The germline CDR1 and CDR2 sequences are SGHTA and FQGNSA. This CDR3 spans 14 amino acids. CDR3 sequence (DNA): TGTGCCAGCAGCCCGACTAGCGGGAAATATGAGCAGTTCTTC. Translating gives CASSPTSGKYEQFF.

The V and J genes are TRBV6-1 and TRBJ2-1; 8 bases align to TRBD2. The CDR3 contains 16 residues. The junction had 8 bases not matched to a gene; V was cut back by 3 bases and J by 4 bases. Looked up from germline, CDR1 is MNHNS and CDR2 is SASEGT. The CDR3, as DNA: TGTGCCAGCAGTGAGATGTGGACTAGCATTTACAATGAGCAGTTCTTC. The encoded protein is CASSEMWTSIYNEQFF.

This clone appeared once. V is TRBV5-4 and J is TRBJ2-7; 10 positions match TRBD2. The CDR3 has 15 residues. The V and J ends lost 0 bases and 3 bases, in that order; junction bases with no gene match: 3. CDR1 is SGHNT, CDR2 YYREEE, per germline (reference sequence). The CDR3: CASSLGLAGDYEQYF. DNA of the CDR3: TGTGCCAGCAGCTTGGGGCTAGCGGGAGACTACGAGCAGTACTTC.

The J gene is TRBJ1-3, the V gene TRBV30; no firm D call. CDR3 length: 14 residues. The ends were cut back, 6 bases at V and 0 bases at J, with 12 bases in the middle. Germline CDR1 reads GTSNPN; CDR2 reads SVGIG (reference sequence). The CDR3, as DNA: TGTGCCTGTCGCCTACAGTCCTCTGGAAACACCATATATTTT. It is translated as CACRLQSSGNTIYF. The full variable domain, its missing parts supplied by reference TRBV30 and TRBJ1-3, is SQTIHQWPATLVQPVGSPLSLECTVEGTSNPNLYWYRQAAGRGLQLLFYSVGIGQISSEVPQNLSASRPQDRQFILSSKKLLLSDSGFYLCACRLQSSGNTIYFGEGSWLTVV.

The rearrangement joins TRBV29-1 to TRBJ1-1; tentative D call: TRBD1 (6 bases). The length of the CDR3 is 10 residues. In germline, CDR1 is SQVTM, CDR2 ANQGSEA. Here the CDR3 DNA reads TGCAGTGCAGGGGACCTCGAAGCTTTCTTT. It translates to CSAGDLEAFF.

This clone was observed a handful of times. The chain carries TRBV28 and TRBJ2-2; the match to TRBD2 covers 13 bases. V lost 4 bases and J lost 5; bases outside the gene matches: 10. This CDR3 has 18 residues. Germline CDR1 reads MDHEN; CDR2 reads SYDVKM. CDR3 coding DNA: TGTGCCAGCAGTTCGCTGACTAGCGGGAGGAAAAAAACCGGGGAGCTGTTTTTT. This sequence encodes CASSSLTSGRKKTGELFF.